The present T cell receptor beta chain was sequenced within a study of cytomegalovirus exposure and HLA in healthy donors. About the study: An earlier analysis found around 100 million unique TCR beta sequences from approximately 190 million T cells. Overall study results and limits: Fewer than 20,000 TCR beta sequences were associated with HLA alleles at 0.05 false discovery rate in a later analysis. Versus the roughly 670-donor mean, an Asian-associated ancestry cluster reportedly showed fewer N-insertions in a later analysis. A previous analysis found most TCR beta V segments productive roughly 87% or roughly 30% of the time.

In the case of this clone: Its target is not known.

Both 60 Vbeta primers and 13 Jbeta primers went into the PCR. The data were produced by immunoSEQ multiplex PCR, yet TCRdb's version contains in-frame clones alone and is incomplete. The sample consists of about 190,000 clones, 81% of them appearing once. V lost 3 bases and J 4 bases, leaving 15 bases between the germline ends. This CDR3 spans 15 amino acids. Germline-derived CDR1 and CDR2 are KGHSH and LQKENI. The clonotype comes from a man aged 50 to 60 in good health and CMV-seronegative. The chain combines TRBV18 with TRBJ1-2; possibly TRBD1 for D (5 bases). The sequencing input was PBMCs. The CDR3 here is CASSPLQGDTYGYTF. Here the CDR3 DNA reads TGTGCCAGCTCACCTTTGCAGGGCGATACCTATGGCTACACCTTC. Full variable domain (rest looked up from reference TRBV18 and TRBJ1-2): NAGVMQNPRHLVRRRGQEARLRCSPMKGHSHVYWYRQLPEEGLKFMVYLQKENIIDESGMPKERFSAEFPKEGPSILRIQQVVRGDSAAYFCASSPLQGDTYGYTFGSGTRLTVV.